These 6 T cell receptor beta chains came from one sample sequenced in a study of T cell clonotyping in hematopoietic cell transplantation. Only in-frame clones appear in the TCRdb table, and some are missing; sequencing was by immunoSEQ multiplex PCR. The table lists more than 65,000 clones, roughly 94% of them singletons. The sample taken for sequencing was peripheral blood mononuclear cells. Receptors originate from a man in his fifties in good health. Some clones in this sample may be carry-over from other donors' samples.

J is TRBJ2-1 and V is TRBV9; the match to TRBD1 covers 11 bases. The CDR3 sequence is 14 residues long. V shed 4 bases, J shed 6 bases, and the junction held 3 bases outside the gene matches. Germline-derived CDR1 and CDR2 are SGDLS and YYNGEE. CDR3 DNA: TGTGCCAGCAGCCCGGGGACAGGGGGCAATGAGCAGTTCTTC. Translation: CASSPGTGGNEQFF.

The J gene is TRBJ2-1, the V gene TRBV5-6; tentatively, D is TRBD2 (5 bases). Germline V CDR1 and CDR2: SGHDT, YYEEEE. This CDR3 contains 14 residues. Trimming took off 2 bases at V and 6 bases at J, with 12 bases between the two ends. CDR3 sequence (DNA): TGTGCCAGCAGCTTTCACGAGGGTGGCAATGAGCAGTTCTTC. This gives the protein CASSFHEGGNEQFF.

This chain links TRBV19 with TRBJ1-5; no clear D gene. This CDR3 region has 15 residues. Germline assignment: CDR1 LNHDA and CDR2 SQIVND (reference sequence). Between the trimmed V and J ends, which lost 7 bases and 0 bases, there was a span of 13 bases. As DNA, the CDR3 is TGTGCCAGTACCCCCAAGGGAGATAGCAATCAGCCCCAGCATTTT. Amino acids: CASTPKGDSNQPQHF.

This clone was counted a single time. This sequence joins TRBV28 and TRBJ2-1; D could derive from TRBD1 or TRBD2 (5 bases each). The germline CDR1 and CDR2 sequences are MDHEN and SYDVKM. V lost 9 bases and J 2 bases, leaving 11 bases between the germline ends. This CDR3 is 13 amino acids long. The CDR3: CASRGTPYNEQFF. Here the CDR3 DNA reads TGTGCCAGTCGGGGCACCCCCTACAATGAGCAGTTCTTC.

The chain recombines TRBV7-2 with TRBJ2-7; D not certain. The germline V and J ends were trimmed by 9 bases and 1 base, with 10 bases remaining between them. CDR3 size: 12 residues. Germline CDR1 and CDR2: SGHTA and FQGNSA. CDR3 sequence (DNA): TGTGCCAGTGGCGAGCTTTCCTACGAGCAGTACTTC. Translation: CASGELSYEQYF. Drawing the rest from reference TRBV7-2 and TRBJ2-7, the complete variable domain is GAGVSQSPSNKVTEKGKDVELRCDPISGHTALYWYRQSLGQGLEFLIYFQGNSAPDKSGLPSDRFSAERTGGSVSTLTIQRTQQEDSAVYLCASGELSYEQYFGPGTRLTVT.

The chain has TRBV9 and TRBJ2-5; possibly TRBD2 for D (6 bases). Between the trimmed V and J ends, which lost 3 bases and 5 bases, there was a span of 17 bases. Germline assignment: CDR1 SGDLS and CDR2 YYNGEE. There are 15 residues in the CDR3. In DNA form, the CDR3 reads TGTGCCAGCAGCGGAATTACTAGCTCCAGGGAGACCCAGTACTTC. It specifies CASSGITSSRETQYF.